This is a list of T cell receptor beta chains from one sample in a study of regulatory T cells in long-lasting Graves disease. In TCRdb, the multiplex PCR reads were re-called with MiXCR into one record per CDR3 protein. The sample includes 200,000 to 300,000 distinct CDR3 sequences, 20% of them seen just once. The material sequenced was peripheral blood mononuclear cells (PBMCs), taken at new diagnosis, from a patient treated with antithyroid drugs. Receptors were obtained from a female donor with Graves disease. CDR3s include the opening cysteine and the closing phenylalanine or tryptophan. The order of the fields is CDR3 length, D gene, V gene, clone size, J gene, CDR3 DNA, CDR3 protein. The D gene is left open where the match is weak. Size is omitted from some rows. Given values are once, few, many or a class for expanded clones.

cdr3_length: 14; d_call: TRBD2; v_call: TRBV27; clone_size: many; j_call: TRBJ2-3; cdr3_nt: TGTGCCAGCATGGGCGGGAGGGCCCGTGATACGCAGTATTTT; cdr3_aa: CASMGGRARDTQYF
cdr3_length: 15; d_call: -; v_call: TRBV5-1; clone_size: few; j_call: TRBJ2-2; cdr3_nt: TGCGCCAGCCACTCCGGACAGCTGAACACCGGGGAGCTGCTTTTT; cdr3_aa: CASHSGQLNTGELLF
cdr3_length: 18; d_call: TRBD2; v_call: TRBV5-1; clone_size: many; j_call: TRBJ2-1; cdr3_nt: TGCGCCAGCAGCTCAAGGCCCCCGGGACTAGCTCTGGGAAATGAGCAGTTCTTC; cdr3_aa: CASSSRPPGLALGNEQFF
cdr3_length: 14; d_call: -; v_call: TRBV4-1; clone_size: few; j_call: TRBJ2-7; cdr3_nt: TGCGCCAGCAGCCAACCGGGACACTTCTACGAGCAGTACTTC; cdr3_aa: CASSQPGHFYEQYF
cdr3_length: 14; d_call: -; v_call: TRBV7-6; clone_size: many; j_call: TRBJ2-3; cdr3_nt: TGTGCCAGCAGCCCGGCCCTGAGCACAGATACGCAGTATTTT; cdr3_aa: CASSPALSTDTQYF
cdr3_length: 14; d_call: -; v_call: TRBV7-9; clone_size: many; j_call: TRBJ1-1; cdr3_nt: TGTGCCAGCAGCGACACCCGGGGGAACACTGAAGCTTTCTTT; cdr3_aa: CASSDTRGNTEAFF
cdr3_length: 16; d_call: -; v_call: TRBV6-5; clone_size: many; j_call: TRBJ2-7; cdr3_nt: TGTGCCAGCAGTTACTCTCTGGGGGAATGGGCCTACGAGCAGTACTTC; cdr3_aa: CASSYSLGEWAYEQYF
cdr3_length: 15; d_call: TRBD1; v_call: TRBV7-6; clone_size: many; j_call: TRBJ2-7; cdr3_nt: TGTGCCAGCAGCTACAGACAGGGGGGAGGGTACGAGCAGTACTTC; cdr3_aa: CASSYRQGGGYEQYF
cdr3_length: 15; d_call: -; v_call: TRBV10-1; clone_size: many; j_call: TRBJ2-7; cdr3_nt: TGCGCCAGCAGTGAGAGAGGGATTCCCTCCTACGAGCAGTACTTC; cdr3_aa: CASSERGIPSYEQYF
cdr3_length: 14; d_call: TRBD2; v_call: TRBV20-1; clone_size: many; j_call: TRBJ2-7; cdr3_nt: TGCAGTGCTGCGGAGACTAGCGGGAGCTGGGAGCAGTACTTC; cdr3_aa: CSAAETSGSWEQYF
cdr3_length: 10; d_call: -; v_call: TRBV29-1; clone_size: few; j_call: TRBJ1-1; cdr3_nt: TGCAGCGTATCCGAAGATGAAGCTTTCTTT; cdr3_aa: CSVSEDEAFF
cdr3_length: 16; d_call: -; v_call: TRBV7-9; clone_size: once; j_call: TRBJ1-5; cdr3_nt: TGTGCCAGCAGCTCAACCCGTGGGAGGCAAAATCAGCCCCAGCATTTT; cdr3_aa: CASSSTRGRQNQPQHF
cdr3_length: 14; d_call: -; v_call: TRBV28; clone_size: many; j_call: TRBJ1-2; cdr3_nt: TGTGCCAGCAGTTTAACGCGCAGGGCCTATGGCTACACCTTC; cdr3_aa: CASSLTRRAYGYTF
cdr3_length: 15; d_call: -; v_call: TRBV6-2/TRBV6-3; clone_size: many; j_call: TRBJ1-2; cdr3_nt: TGTGCCAGCAGTTACTCTGTCAGCCCATACTATGGCTACACCTTC; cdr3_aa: CASSYSVSPYYGYTF
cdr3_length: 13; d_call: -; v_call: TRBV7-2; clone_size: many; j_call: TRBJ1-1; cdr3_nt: TGTGCCAGCAGGCCGGCAGGGGTCACTGAAGCTTTCTTT; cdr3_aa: CASRPAGVTEAFF
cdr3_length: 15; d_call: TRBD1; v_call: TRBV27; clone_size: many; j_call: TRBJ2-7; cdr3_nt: TGTGCCAGCAGTAGATTCGGGACAGGGGTCTACGAGCAGTACTTC; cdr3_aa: CASSRFGTGVYEQYF
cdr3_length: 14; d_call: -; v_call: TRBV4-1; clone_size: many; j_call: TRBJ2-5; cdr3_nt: TGCGCCAGCAGCCAAGTGAGGGATTTGGGGACCCAGTACTTC; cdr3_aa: CASSQVRDLGTQYF
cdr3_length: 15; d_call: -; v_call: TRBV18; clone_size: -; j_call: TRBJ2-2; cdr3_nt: TGTGCCAGCTCACCAGGACTAACGAACACCGGGGAGCTGTTTTTT; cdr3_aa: CASSPGLTNTGELFF
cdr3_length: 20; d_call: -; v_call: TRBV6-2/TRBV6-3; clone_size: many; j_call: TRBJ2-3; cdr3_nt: TGTGCCAGCAGTTACTCGATCGGCATGGGACGTCAAACTAGCACAGATACGCAGTATTTT; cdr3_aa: CASSYSIGMGRQTSTDTQYF
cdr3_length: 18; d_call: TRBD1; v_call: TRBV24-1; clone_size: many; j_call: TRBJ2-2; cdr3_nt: TGTGCCACCAGTGATCCGACCGGGACAGGGGGTAGCACCGGGGAGCTGTTTTTT; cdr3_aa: CATSDPTGTGGSTGELFF
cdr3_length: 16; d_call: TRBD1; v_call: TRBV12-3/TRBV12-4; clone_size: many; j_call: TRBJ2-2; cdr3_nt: TGTGCCAGCAGCCCCTCGGACAGGGGGCTTACCGGGGAGCTGTTTTTT; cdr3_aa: CASSPSDRGLTGELFF
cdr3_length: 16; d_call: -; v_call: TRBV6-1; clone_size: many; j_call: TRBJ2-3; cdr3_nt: TGTGCCAGCAGTACCCCCCGGGACCTTAGCACAGATACGCAGTATTTT; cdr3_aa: CASSTPRDLSTDTQYF
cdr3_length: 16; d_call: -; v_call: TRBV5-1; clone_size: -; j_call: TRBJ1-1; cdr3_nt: TGCGCCAGCAGCTTGGAGGCAAGCTTTATGAACACTGAAGCTTTCTTT; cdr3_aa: CASSLEASFMNTEAFF
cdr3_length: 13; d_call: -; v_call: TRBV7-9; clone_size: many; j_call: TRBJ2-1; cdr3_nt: TGTGCCAGCAGCTTAATGGGTGACGATGAGCAGTTCTTC; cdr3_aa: CASSLMGDDEQFF
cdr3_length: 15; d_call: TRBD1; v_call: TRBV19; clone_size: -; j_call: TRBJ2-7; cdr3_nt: TGTGCCAGTAGTACCAGACAGGGTCGCTCCTACGAGCAGTACTTC; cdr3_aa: CASSTRQGRSYEQYF
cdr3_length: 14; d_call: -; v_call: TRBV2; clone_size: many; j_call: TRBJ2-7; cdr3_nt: TGTGCCAGTGAGTCTGAGCAGGGGTCCTACGAGCAGTACTTC; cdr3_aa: CASESEQGSYEQYF
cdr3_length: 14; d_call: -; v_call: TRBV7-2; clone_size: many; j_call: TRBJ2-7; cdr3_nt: TGTGCCAGCAGCTTAGTGGGCAGGGGATACGAGCAGTACTTC; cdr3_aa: CASSLVGRGYEQYF
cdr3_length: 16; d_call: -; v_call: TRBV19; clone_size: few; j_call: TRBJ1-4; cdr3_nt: TGTGCCAGTAGTATCTCACTTCCGGGGATTAATGAAAAACTGTTTTTT; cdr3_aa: CASSISLPGINEKLFF
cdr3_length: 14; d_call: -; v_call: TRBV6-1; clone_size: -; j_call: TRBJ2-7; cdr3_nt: TGTGCCAGCACCCAATTCGGGGGAACCTACGAGCAGTACTTC; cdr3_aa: CASTQFGGTYEQYF
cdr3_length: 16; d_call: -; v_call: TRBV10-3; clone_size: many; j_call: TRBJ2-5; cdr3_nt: TGTGCCATCAGTGATGGTCTAGGGAACAGCCAAGAGACCCAGTACTTC; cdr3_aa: CAISDGLGNSQETQYF
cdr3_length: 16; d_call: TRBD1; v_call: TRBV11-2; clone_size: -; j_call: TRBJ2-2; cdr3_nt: TGTGCCAGCAGCCCAAGAGGGACAGACTACACCGGGGAGCTGTTTTTT; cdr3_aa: CASSPRGTDYTGELFF
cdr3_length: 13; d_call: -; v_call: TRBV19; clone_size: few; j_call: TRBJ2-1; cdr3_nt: TGTGCCAGTAGTATAGGGACTTACAATGAGCAGTTCTTC; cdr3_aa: CASSIGTYNEQFF
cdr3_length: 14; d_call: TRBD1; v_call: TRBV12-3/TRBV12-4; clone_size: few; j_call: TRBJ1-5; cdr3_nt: TGTGCCAGCAGACACGGGACAGGGAATCAGCCCCAGCATTTT; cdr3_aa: CASRHGTGNQPQHF
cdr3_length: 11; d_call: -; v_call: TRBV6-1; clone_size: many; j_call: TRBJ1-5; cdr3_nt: TGTGCCAGCACTTGGGGAGTGGCCCAGCATTTT; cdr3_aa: CASTWGVAQHF
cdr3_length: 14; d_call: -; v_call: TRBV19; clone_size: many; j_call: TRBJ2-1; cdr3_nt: TGTGCCAGTAATGGGGGGACCCTATACAATGAGCAGTTCTTC; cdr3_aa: CASNGGTLYNEQFF